The 24 T cell receptor beta chains in this list originate from one sample, sequenced in a study of post-analysis software for immune sequencing data. The antigens of these receptors remain unknown. Included in the TCR beta cDNA libraries were unique molecular identifiers. TCRdb called the PCR reads again in MiXCR, with one record for every CDR3 protein. Of 350,000 to 450,000 distinct CDR3 sequences listed, less than 40% are singletons. The study's findings and limits: The five TRBV segments detected at higher frequency in patients than in controls included TRBV5-6, TRBV5-1 and TRBV20-1.

Sequenced: blood. These receptors originate from a girl between 10 and 17 years old with multiple sclerosis.

The CDR3 sequence: CASSLVGPGANVLTF. CDR3 nucleotides: TGTGCCAGCAGCTTGGTGGGTCCTGGGGCCAACGTCCTGACTTTC. The chain combines TRBV5-6 with TRBJ2-6; D gene unclear. In germline, CDR1 is SGHDT, CDR2 YYEEEE. The CDR3 consists of 15 residues. Trimming pared 0 bases from V and 2 bases from J, leaving 6 bases between.

The J gene is TRBJ2-3, the V gene TRBV6-2 or TRBV6-3, with D uncertain. Per germline, CDR1 MNHEY and CDR2 SVGEGT. Deletions cut 0 bases from V and 1 base from J, with 14 bases between. This CDR3 contains 17 residues. The CDR3 sequence: CASSYSLLWKGTDTQYF. In nucleotides, the CDR3 is TGTGCCAGCAGTTACTCTCTTTTGTGGAAGGGCACAGATACGCAGTATTTT.

In its sample, this clonotype was seen a few times. This sequence joins TRBV6-1 and TRBJ2-3; 7 nucleotides align to TRBD1. In germline, CDR1 is MNHNS, CDR2 SASEGT. The CDR3 covers 15 residues. V gave up 8 bases and J gave up 4 bases; unmatched junction bases: 12. The CDR3 DNA sequence: TGTGCCAGCTCGAACGGGGCAGGGGGATCAGATACGCAGTATTTT. Protein: CASSNGAGGSDTQYF.

This clonotype was observed a handful of times. The rearrangement links TRBV9 to TRBJ2-1; possible D gene TRBD2, 5 bases. The CDR3 sequence is 14 residues long. In germline, CDR1 is SGDLS, CDR2 YYNGEE. V was clipped by 3 bases and J by 9 bases, with 16 bases between them. The CDR3 DNA reads as TGTGCCAGCAGCGCCTCCGACGAGCGGAGTGAGCAGTTCTTC. Its protein product is CASSASDERSEQFF.

This clonotype was counted a few times. V gene TRBV14 combines with J gene TRBJ2-5, with D possibly being TRBD2 (5 bases). Matching the DNA end better, TRBJ2-7 makes the J call doubtful. Germline CDR1 and CDR2: SGHDN and FVKESK. CDR3 length equals 15 residues. CDR3 residues: CASSLIGGKGHEQYF. The CDR3 DNA sequence: TGTGCCAGCAGCCTTATCGGAGGAAAGGGCCACGAGCAGTACTTC.

The chain links TRBV4-3 to TRBJ1-2, with D perhaps TRBD1 (6 bases). Trimming removed 1 base from V and 4 bases from J, with 16 bases in between. Germline V lookup: CDR1 LGHNA, CDR2 YSLEER. The CDR3 extends over 16 amino acids. The CDR3 spells CASSQGHRADLYGYTF. The CDR3 DNA sequence: TGCGCCAGCAGCCAAGGGCACAGGGCAGACCTCTATGGCTACACCTTC.

This clonotype was observed a handful of times. This sequence joins TRBV7-9 and TRBJ1-5, with 9 positions matching TRBD1. The germline V gene encodes CDR1 SEHNR and CDR2 FQNEAQ (reference sequence). CDR3 length: 17 amino acids. V was pared by 2 bases and J by 2 bases, with 7 bases of the junction left unmatched. The CDR3 sequence: CASSLRGQGEGNQPQHF. CDR3 bases: TGTGCCAGCAGCTTAAGGGGACAGGGCGAAGGCAATCAGCCCCAGCATTTT.

This clonotype showed up just a few times. DNA of the CDR3: TGCGCCAGCAGCCAAGAAAGGACACTCATTCAGTACTTC. Encoded protein: CASSQERTLIQYF. The rearrangement uses TRBV4-1 and TRBJ2-4, with a tentative D call TRBD1 (5 bases). V lost 0 bases to trimming and J lost 9 bases, with 9 bases between them. This CDR3 has 13 residues. In germline, CDR1 is MGHRA, CDR2 YSYEKL.

This chain connects TRBV20-1 to TRBJ1-6, with 7 bases that match TRBD1. Germline V CDR1 and CDR2: DFQATT, SNEGSKA (reference sequence). The length of the CDR3 is 12 residues. V lost 6 bases, J lost 7 bases, and 3 bases stayed unmatched. CDR3 sequence reads: CSAKDRNSPLHF. CDR3 DNA sequence: TGCAGTGCCAAGGACAGGAATTCACCCCTCCACTTT.

The table lists this clonotype with a few counts. The gene calls are TRBV7-2 and TRBJ2-7, with 7 bases that match TRBD2. Germline V lookup: CDR1 SGHTA, CDR2 FQGNSA. After removal of 0 bases from V and 0 bases from J, the junction contained 2 bases not matched to a gene. The CDR3 runs 15 residues. CDR3 region: CASSLARGFSYEQYF. The CDR3 nucleotides are TGTGCCAGCAGCTTAGCGCGGGGGTTCTCCTACGAGCAGTACTTC.

This clonotype appeared a few times. The chain has TRBV12-3 or TRBV12-4 and TRBJ1-2, with TRBD1 matching over 9 bases. After removal of 5 bases from V and 7 bases from J, the junction contained 8 bases not matched to a gene. The CDR3 runs to 14 residues. The CDR3 here is CASSTGGVLPGYTF. As DNA, the CDR3 is TGTGCCAGCAGTACAGGGGGCGTCCTGCCTGGCTACACCTTC.

To note about this clonotype: A much larger clone is a single base away; this may be a read error. This chain links TRBV6-6 with TRBJ2-1; 14 bases match TRBD2. The CDR3 spans 16 residues. Germline assignment: CDR1 MNHNY and CDR2 SVGAGI (reference sequence). The CDR3 spells CASSWTSGGPYNGQFF. CDR3 DNA: TGTGCCAGCAGTTGGACTAGCGGGGGGCCTTACAATGGGCAGTTCTTC.

J is TRBJ2-5 and V is TRBV6-5; no reliable D call. Trimming left V 2 bases short and J 4 bases short, with 8 bases between. CDR1 and CDR2 (germline): MNHEY, SVGAGI. The CDR3 covers 13 residues. Here the CDR3 reads CASSYGLTETQYF. CDR3 nucleotide sequence: TGTGCCAGCAGTTACGGGCTCACAGAGACCCAGTACTTC.

This clonotype was detected a few times. The chain recombines TRBV12-3 or TRBV12-4 with TRBJ2-1; weak D call: TRBD2 (6 bases). This CDR3 is 13 amino acids long. V was cut by 8 bases and J by 7 bases, with 15 bases left in between. The CDR3 DNA follows: TGTGCCAGCTCCTCCCGGGGGAAGAATGAGCAGTTCTTC. Amino acid sequence: CASSSRGKNEQFF.

V is TRBV11-2 and J is TRBJ2-1, with D tentatively TRBD1 or TRBD2 (5 bases each). Trimming removed 1 base from V and 2 bases from J, with 12 bases in between. Germline V gene data show CDR1 as SGHAT and CDR2 as FQNNGV. The CDR3 loop spans 16 amino acids. The CDR3 loop reads CASSLGAGTTYNEQFF. The DNA of the CDR3 is TGTGCCAGCAGCTTAGGAGCAGGGACGACCTACAATGAGCAGTTCTTC.

Comment on this clonotype: Germline is not matched at one junction end, which may reflect a read error. The rearrangement links TRBV29-1 to TRBJ2-5, with D perhaps TRBD1 (6 bases). The CDR3 is 14 residues long. Per the germline V gene, CDR1 is SQVTM and CDR2 is ANQGSEA. CDR3 in amino acids: CSVEDERGLTTQCF. DNA for the CDR3: TGCAGCGTTGAAGATGAGAGGGGGTTGACGACCCAGTGCTTC.

This chain joins TRBV7-3 and TRBJ2-5, with D possibly TRBD2 on 6 matching bases. Germline CDR1 and CDR2: SGHTA and FQGTGA. V was clipped by 4 bases and J by 12 bases, with 27 bases between them. This CDR3 spans 16 amino acids. For the CDR3, the DNA is TGTGCCAGCAGCTCACCGGGACTGCCCGTCCCTTTGACGGAGTACTTC. Translation: CASSSPGLPVPLTEYF.

The chain combines TRBV28 with TRBJ1-1; D call uncertain. Trimming cost V 2 bases and J 4 bases, with 8 bases left between them. Germline assignment: CDR1 MDHEN and CDR2 SYDVKM. The CDR3 contains 13 residues. The CDR3 protein is CASSLTWGTEAFF. The CDR3 nucleotides are TGTGCCAGCAGTTTAACCTGGGGCACTGAAGCTTTCTTT.

V and J are TRBV6-6 and TRBJ1-2; D is unclear. The germline V gene has CDR1 MNHNY and CDR2 SVGAGI (reference sequence). Trimming shortened V by 7 bases and J by 1 base, and 10 bases separated the two germline ends. The CDR3 runs 13 residues. CDR3 protein: CASNRQRNYGYTF. DNA of the CDR3: TGTGCCAGCAACCGGCAGCGTAACTATGGCTACACCTTC.

The rearrangement joins TRBV3-1 to TRBJ2-7; 12 bases line up with TRBD2. Germline V lookup: CDR1 LGHDT, CDR2 YNNKEL (reference sequence). This CDR3 comprises 19 residues. V shed 4 bases and J 0 bases; nucleotides not matched to a gene: 13. This CDR3 reads CASSLMKASGGDSSYEQYF. As DNA, the CDR3 is TGTGCCAGCAGCCTAATGAAGGCTAGCGGGGGGGATAGCTCCTACGAGCAGTACTTC.

The chain links TRBV5-3 to TRBJ2-1, with D possibly being TRBD1 or TRBD2 (5 bases each). TRBV5-3 has ORF status, its function being uncertain. The CDR3 is made up of 14 amino acids. V dropped 2 bases and J dropped 4 bases, with 10 bases sitting between them. CDR3 protein: CARSFGGPYNEQFF. The CDR3 nucleotides are TGTGCCAGAAGCTTTGGGGGACCTTACAATGAGCAGTTCTTC.

The rearrangement joins TRBV7-9 to TRBJ2-1, with D possibly being TRBD2 (6 bases). The V end was cut by 5 bases, the J end by 11 bases, with 13 bases between. CDR1 is SEHNR and CDR2 is FQNEAQ in the germline V gene (reference sequence). This CDR3 contains 12 residues. CDR3 region: CASSNPGTQQFF. The CDR3 DNA follows: TGTGCCAGCAGCAACCCTGGGACTCAGCAGTTCTTC.

The chain is built from TRBV20-1 and TRBJ1-4; TRBD1 might be the D (5 bases). Trimming stripped 4 bases from V and 0 bases from J, with 9 bases between. The CDR3 contains 14 residues. The V gene's germline CDR1 is DFQATT and CDR2 SNEGSKA (reference sequence). CDR3 protein: CSATDRSTNEKLFF. DNA of the CDR3: TGCAGTGCTACCGACAGATCAACTAATGAAAAACTGTTTTTT.

The chain links TRBV9 to TRBJ2-7; D is possibly TRBD1 or TRBD2 (5 bases each). This CDR3 is built from 14 residues. Germline V gene data show CDR1 as SGDLS and CDR2 as YYNGEE. The V and J ends lost 4 bases and 3 bases respectively, with 14 bases between them. Here the CDR3 DNA reads TGTGCCAGCAGCCCCGGGACCCAATACTACGAGCAGTACTTC. Protein: CASSPGTQYYEQYF. The complete variable domain, with remaining parts taken from reference TRBV9 and TRBJ2-7, reads DSGVTQTPKHLITATGQRVTLRCSPRSGDLSVYWYQQSLDQGLQFLIQYYNGEERAKGNILERFSAQQFPDLHSELNLSSLELGDSALYFCASSPGTQYYEQYFGPGTRLTVT.